The rows below give T cell receptor beta chains drawn from one sample of a study of T cell responses to AZD1222 COVID-19 vaccine. Profiled with immunoSEQ multiplex PCR; TCRdb holds only in-frame clones, not every one. Found here are 180,000 or so clones, about 88% of them singletons; the top ten hold more than 25%. Specimen: peripheral blood, collected 28 days after the second AZD1222 dose. The receptors shown here come from an adult who received the AZD1222 COVID-19 vaccine. Both conserved end residues are part of each CDR3. A D gene is named only where the DNA matches it firmly. Part of the rows lack a size; the others show once, few, many or a class for expanded clones.

size | J | V | D | CDR3 | DNA
- | TRBJ2-7 | TRBV7-9 | - | CASSPRLAPPGEQYF | TGTGCCAGCAGCCCCAGGCTTGCCCCCCCGGGCGAGCAGTACTTC
- | TRBJ2-1 | TRBV7-2 | TRBD2 | CASSQTSGRSSEQFF | TGTGCCAGCAGCCAAACTAGCGGGAGAAGCAGTGAGCAGTTCTTC
- | TRBJ2-7 | TRBV27 | TRBD1 | CASSNHGRGTGGGYEQYF | TGTGCCAGCAGTAACCACGGCCGGGGGACAGGGGGAGGTTACGAGCAGTACTTC
- | TRBJ2-6 | TRBV6-2/TRBV6-3 | - | CASSPWTDNSGANVLTF | TGTGCCAGCAGTCCGTGGACCGATAACTCTGGGGCCAACGTCCTGACTTTC
- | TRBJ1-6 | TRBV7-2 | - | CASSPQTQGGNSPLHF | TGTGCCAGCAGCCCTCAAACTCAGGGAGGTAATTCACCCCTCCACTTT
- | TRBJ1-2 | TRBV5-6 | TRBD1 | CASSRTTSTGDGYTF | TGTGCCAGCAGCCGAACAACCTCGACAGGGGACGGCTACACCTTC
- | TRBJ1-2 | TRBV6-2/TRBV6-3 | - | CASSYSRLYGYTF | TGTGCCAGCAGTTACAGCAGGCTCTATGGCTACACCTTC
- | TRBJ1-2 | TRBV7-9 | - | CASSRTEHLYGYTF | TGTGCCAGCAGCCGAACAGAACATCTCTATGGCTACACCTTC
once | TRBJ2-3 | TRBV9 | - | CASSAYTDTQYF | TGTGCCAGCAGCGCCTACACAGATACGCAGTATTTT
- | TRBJ2-7 | TRBV5-8 | TRBD1 | CASSLTGGEQYF | TGTGCCAGCAGCCTAACAGGGGGGGAGCAGTACTTC
- | TRBJ2-1 | TRBV27 | - | CASSLGVINEQFF | TGTGCCAGCAGTTTAGGGGTGATCAATGAGCAGTTCTTC
- | TRBJ2-1 | TRBV28 | - | CASSLGSRLGGEQFF | TGTGCCAGCAGCCTAGGGAGTCGGCTTGGGGGGGAGCAGTTCTTC
- | TRBJ1-2 | TRBV7-2 | - | CASSLDGGSYGYTF | TGTGCCAGCAGCTTAGATGGGGGCAGCTATGGCTACACCTTC
- | TRBJ2-2 | TRBV7-3 | - | CASNLGAGELFF | TGTGCCAGCAACCTGGGTGCCGGGGAGCTGTTTTTT
once | TRBJ2-6 | TRBV6-4 | - | CASSAPQDGANVLTF | TGTGCCAGCAGTGCGCCACAGGACGGGGCCAACGTCCTGACTTTC
- | TRBJ1-5 | TRBV19 | - | CASSSLDWFSNQPQHF | TGTGCCAGTAGTTCTCTGGACTGGTTTAGCAATCAGCCCCAGCATTTT
- | TRBJ2-2 | TRBV19 | TRBD1 | CASSPWTGGTGELFF | TGTGCCAGTAGTCCCTGGACAGGGGGCACCGGGGAGCTGTTTTTT
- | TRBJ2-7 | TRBV28 | - | CASRQTGTGYEQYF | TGTGCCAGCAGACAAACCGGGACCGGGTACGAGCAGTACTTC
few | TRBJ2-7 | TRBV4-3 | - | CASSQVLVSYEQYF | TGCGCCAGCAGCCAAGTATTAGTCTCCTACGAGCAGTACTTC
- | TRBJ2-5 | TRBV7-2 | TRBD2 | CASSSSGTRETQYF | TGTGCCAGCAGCTCGTCCGGGACTAGGGAGACCCAGTACTTC
- | TRBJ2-7 | TRBV5-1 | TRBD1 | CASSVGWGTGSHEQYF | TGCGCCAGCAGCGTAGGTTGGGGGACAGGGTCCCACGAGCAGTACTTC